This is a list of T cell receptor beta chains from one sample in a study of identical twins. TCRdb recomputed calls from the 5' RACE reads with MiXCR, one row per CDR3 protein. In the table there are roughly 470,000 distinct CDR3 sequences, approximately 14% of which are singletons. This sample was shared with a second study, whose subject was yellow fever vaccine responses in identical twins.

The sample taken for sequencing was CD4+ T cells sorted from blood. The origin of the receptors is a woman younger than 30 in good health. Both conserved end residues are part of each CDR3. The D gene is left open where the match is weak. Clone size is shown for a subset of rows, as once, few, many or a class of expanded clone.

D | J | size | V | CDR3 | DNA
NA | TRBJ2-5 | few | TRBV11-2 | CASSLIWGRGETQYF | TGTGCCAGCAGCTTAATTTGGGGGCGTGGGGAGACCCAGTACTTC
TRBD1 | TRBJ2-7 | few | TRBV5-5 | CASSLAGQGSRSYEQYF | TGTGCCAGCAGCTTGGCCGGACAGGGCTCTCGCTCCTACGAGCAGTACTTC
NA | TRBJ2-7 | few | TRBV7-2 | CASSYSNSYEQYF | TGTGCCAGCAGTTACAGTAACTCCTACGAGCAGTACTTC
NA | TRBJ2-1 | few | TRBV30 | CAWAYSGTEGQFF | TGTGCCTGGGCCTATAGCGGTACTGAGGGGCAGTTCTTC
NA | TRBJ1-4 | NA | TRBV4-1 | CASSLTEGEKLFF | TGCGCCAGCAGCTTAACGGAGGGTGAAAAACTGTTTTTT
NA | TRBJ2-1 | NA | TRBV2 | CASSEEARYNEQFF | TGTGCCAGCAGTGAGGAGGCCAGATACAATGAGCAGTTCTTC
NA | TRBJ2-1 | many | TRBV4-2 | CASSQLGREQFF | TGTGCCAGCAGCCAACTTGGGCGAGAGCAGTTCTTC
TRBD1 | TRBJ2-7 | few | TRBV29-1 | CSVEPGTGTYEQYF | TGCAGCGTTGAACCTGGGACAGGGACCTACGAGCAGTACTTC
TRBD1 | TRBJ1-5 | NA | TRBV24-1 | CATSDTDREWNQPQHF | TGTGCCACCAGTGATACTGACAGGGAATGGAATCAGCCCCAGCATTTT
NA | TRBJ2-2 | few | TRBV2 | CASSAAGAGELFF | TGTGCCAGCAGTGCGGCCGGCGCCGGGGAGCTGTTTTTT
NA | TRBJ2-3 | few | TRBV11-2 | CASSYMSSWDRPTDTQYF | TGTGCCAGCAGCTATATGTCGAGTTGGGATAGGCCCACAGATACGCAGTATTTT
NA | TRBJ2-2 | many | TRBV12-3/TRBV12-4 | CASSPTTITGELFF | TGTGCCAGCAGTCCCACGACTATTACCGGGGAGCTGTTTTTT
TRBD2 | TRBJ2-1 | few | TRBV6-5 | CASSYTWDYNEQFF | TGTGCCAGCAGTTACACCTGGGACTATAATGAGCAGTTCTTC
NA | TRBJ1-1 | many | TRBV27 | CASSPRGTEAFF | TGTGCCAGCAGTCCGCGTGGGACTGAAGCTTTCTTT
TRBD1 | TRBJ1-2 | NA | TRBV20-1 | CSGRQGIGYGYTF | TGCAGTGGCCGACAGGGAATAGGCTATGGCTACACCTTC
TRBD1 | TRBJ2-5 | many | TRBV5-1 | CASRPTGGQETQYF | TGCGCCAGCAGACCCACAGGGGGACAAGAGACCCAGTACTTC
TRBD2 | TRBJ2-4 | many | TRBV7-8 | CASSLSPSGAKNIQYF | TGTGCCAGCAGCTTATCGCCTAGCGGTGCCAAAAACATTCAGTACTTC
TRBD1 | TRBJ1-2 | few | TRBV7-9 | CASSLAGDRGRGTF | TGTGCCAGCAGCTTAGCGGGGGACAGGGGGCGCGGGACCTTC
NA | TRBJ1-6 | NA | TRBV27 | CASRTGTLNSPLHF | TGTGCCAGCAGAACCGGGACATTGAATTCACCCCTCCACTTT
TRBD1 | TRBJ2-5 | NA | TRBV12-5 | CASGTPGTGGRETQYF | TGTGCTAGTGGCACCCCCGGGACAGGGGGCAGAGAGACCCAGTACTTC
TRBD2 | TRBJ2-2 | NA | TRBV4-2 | CASSPPSGRTGELFF | TGTGCCAGCAGCCCTCCTAGCGGGAGAACCGGGGAGCTGTTTTTT
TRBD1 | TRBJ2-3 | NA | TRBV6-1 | CASSFGQGGGRTSTDTQYF | TGTGCCAGCAGCTTTGGACAGGGGGGCGGGAGAACAAGCACAGATACGCAGTATTTT
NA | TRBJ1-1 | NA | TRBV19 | CASSSPERTAEAFF | TGTGCCAGTAGTTCACCTGAACGGACCGCTGAAGCTTTCTTT
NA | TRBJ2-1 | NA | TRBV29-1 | CSVVVFNEQFF | TGCAGCGTTGTTGTTTTCAATGAGCAGTTCTTC
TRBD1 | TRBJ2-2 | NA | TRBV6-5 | CASSYSGTANTGELFF | TGTGCCAGCAGTTACTCCGGGACAGCGAACACCGGGGAGCTGTTTTTT
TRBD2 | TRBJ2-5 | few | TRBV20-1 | CSARGRSSGQETQYF | TGCAGTGCTAGAGGACGGTCTAGCGGCCAAGAGACCCAGTACTTC
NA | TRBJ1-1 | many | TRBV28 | CASSLQGTEAFF | TGTGCCAGCAGTTTGCAGGGGACTGAAGCTTTCTTT
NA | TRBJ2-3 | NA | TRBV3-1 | CASSQGLRMDNTQYF | TGTGCCAGCAGCCAAGGTCTTAGGATGGATAATACGCAGTATTTT
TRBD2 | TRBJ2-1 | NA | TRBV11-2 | CASSRVAGANNEQFF | TGTGCCAGCAGTAGGGTAGCGGGAGCAAACAATGAGCAGTTCTTC
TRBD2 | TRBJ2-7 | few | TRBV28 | CASSETSGRAYEQYF | TGTGCCAGCAGTGAAACTAGCGGGAGGGCCTACGAGCAGTACTTC
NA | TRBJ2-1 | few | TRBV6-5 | CASSYLALGNEQFF | TGTGCCAGCAGTTACCTCGCTCTCGGGAATGAGCAGTTCTTC
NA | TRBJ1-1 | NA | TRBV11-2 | CASSLVGRVGNTEAFF | TGTGCCAGCAGCTTAGTCGGCAGGGTGGGGAACACTGAAGCTTTCTTT
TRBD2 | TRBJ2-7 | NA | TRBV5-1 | CASSATSASHEQYF | TGCGCCAGCAGCGCGACTAGCGCCTCCCACGAGCAGTACTTC
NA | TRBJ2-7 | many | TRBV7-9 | CASSLSLADEQYF | TGTGCCAGCAGCTTAAGTCTAGCAGACGAGCAGTACTTC
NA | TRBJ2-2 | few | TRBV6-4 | CASQRYQNTGELFF | TGTGCCAGCCAAAGGTATCAGAACACCGGGGAGCTGTTTTTT
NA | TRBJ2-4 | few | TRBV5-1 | CASSLTLAKNIQYF | TGCGCCAGCAGCTTGACACTAGCCAAAAACATTCAGTACTTC
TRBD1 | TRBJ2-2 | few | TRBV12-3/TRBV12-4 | CASSLDRDRGSYANTGELFF | TGTGCCAGCAGCCTCGATCGGGACAGAGGTAGTTACGCGAACACCGGGGAGCTGTTTTTT
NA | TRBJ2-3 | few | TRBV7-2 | CASSLLPGLITDTQYF | TGTGCCAGCAGCTTACTACCGGGACTGATCACAGATACGCAGTATTTT
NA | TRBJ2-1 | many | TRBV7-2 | CASSLFPQKVAVEQFF | TGTGCCAGCAGCTTATTTCCCCAAAAAGTAGCGGTGGAGCAGTTCTTC
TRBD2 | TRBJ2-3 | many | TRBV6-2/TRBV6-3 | CASSSGTSGRASTDTQYF | TGTGCCAGCAGTTCCGGGACTAGCGGGAGAGCTAGCACAGATACGCAGTATTTT
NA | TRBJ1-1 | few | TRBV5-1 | CASSLLFGYTEAFF | TGCGCCAGCAGCTTGTTGTTCGGGTATACTGAAGCTTTCTTT
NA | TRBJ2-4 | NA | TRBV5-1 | CASSLERAENIQYF | TGCGCCAGCAGCTTGGAACGAGCCGAAAACATTCAGTACTTC
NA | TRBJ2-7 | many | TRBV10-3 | CAISESGNNYEQYF | TGTGCCATCAGTGAGAGCGGCAACAACTACGAGCAGTACTTC
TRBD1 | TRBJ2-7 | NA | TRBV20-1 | CSARGTRDRLYEQYF | TGCAGTGCTAGAGGGACTCGGGACAGGCTCTACGAGCAGTACTTC
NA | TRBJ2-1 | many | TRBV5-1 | CASSLGSFEQFF | TGCGCCAGCAGCTTGGGTTCGTTTGAGCAGTTCTTC
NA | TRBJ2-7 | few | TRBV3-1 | CASSQGGTQYEQYF | TGTGCCAGCAGCCAGGGCGGGACCCAGTACGAGCAGTACTTC
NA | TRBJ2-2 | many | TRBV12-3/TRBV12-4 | CASSFAGGGELFF | TGTGCCAGCAGTTTTGCGGGCGGCGGGGAGCTGTTTTTT
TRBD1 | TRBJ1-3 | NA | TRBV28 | CASRPTRDRTFGNTIYF | TGTGCCAGCAGGCCTACCAGGGACAGAACGTTTGGAAACACCATATATTTT
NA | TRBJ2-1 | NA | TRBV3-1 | CASSQDTQNPPLDEQFF | TGTGCCAGCAGCCAAGATACCCAAAATCCCCCGTTGGATGAGCAGTTCTTC
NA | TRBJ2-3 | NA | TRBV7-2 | CASGSSQADTQYF | TGTGCCAGCGGGTCTAGTCAGGCAGATACGCAGTATTTT
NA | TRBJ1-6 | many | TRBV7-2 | CAGGASTYNSPLHF | TGTGCCGGGGGAGCTAGTACCTATAATTCACCCCTCCACTTT